Presented here are 20 T cell receptor beta chains from one specimen sequenced in a study of blood T cell repertoires in COVID-19 (dated by TCRdb to about 2020). The protocol used for the library was the immunoSEQ multiplex PCR assay. TCRdb's version of the immuneACCESS table is confined to in-frame rearrangements and falls short of the full clone set. An unresolved V gene accounts for under half of the shortfall where checked; the remainder is of unknown origin. In all, the sample holds about 340,000 clones, and over 70% of those were seen once. The top ten clones comprise just under 6.5% of the sample. The sample was peripheral blood. These receptors were obtained from a woman aged 45-65 years with COVID-19, enrolled during active disease.

The chain links TRBV6-2 or TRBV6-3 to TRBJ1-2; TRBD1 matches at 10 bases. Germline assignment: CDR1 MNHEY and CDR2 SVGEGT. This CDR3 comprises 14 residues. The J segment lost 6 bases and the V segment lost 6 bases, leaving 7 bases of the junction unmatched. This chain's CDR3 is CASSDRGRDNGYTF. CDR3 sequence (DNA): TGTGCCAGCAGCGACAGGGGGCGCGACAATGGCTACACCTTC.

The chain links TRBV18 to TRBJ2-7, with 10 bases identical to TRBD2. Germline V lookup: CDR1 KGHSH, CDR2 LQKENI. The CDR3 spans 17 residues. V dropped 6 bases and J dropped 7; count of bases not matched to a gene: 18. CDR3 amino acids: CASSPVMGLAGAPEQYF. CDR3 nucleotide sequence: TGTGCCAGCTCCCCGGTTATGGGGCTAGCGGGAGCCCCTGAGCAGTACTTC.

The genes are TRBV27 and TRBJ2-1, with TRBD2 matching over 7 bases. Germline loops: CDR1 MNHEY, CDR2 SMNVEV (reference sequence). With V trimmed by 3 bases and J by 2 bases, 4 bases remained unmatched. This CDR3 region has 15 residues. The CDR3 sequence: CASSFREVTYNEQFF. The CDR3 DNA sequence: TGTGCCAGCAGTTTTCGGGAGGTTACCTACAATGAGCAGTTCTTC.

This clone has just one count. The genes are TRBV6-1 and TRBJ1-2; D uncertain. V was shortened by 2 bases and J by 2 bases, with 6 bases between the two germline ends. The CDR3 is 13 residues long. CDR1 and CDR2 from the germline V gene are MNHNS and SASEGT. In nucleotides, the CDR3 is TGTGCCAGCAGTGAACCCTACAACTATGGCTACACCTTC. Amino acids: CASSEPYNYGYTF.

V is TRBV7-2 and J is TRBJ2-1; 11 bases align to TRBD2. Germline CDR1 SGHTA, CDR2 FQGNSA. The CDR3 length is 16 residues. V lost 0 bases to trimming and J lost 6 bases; unmatched junction nucleotides: 4. The DNA of the CDR3 is TGTGCCAGCAGCTTAGCTAGCGGGAGGGCTTCCAATGAGCAGTTCTTC. It specifies CASSLASGRASNEQFF.

V and J are TRBV25-1 and TRBJ1-2, with 9 bases lining up with TRBD1. The CDR3 has 15 amino acids. The ends lost 2 bases at V and 8 bases at J; junction bases unmatched: 9. Germline lookup yields CDR1 MGHDK and CDR2 SYGVNS. CDR3 in DNA: TGTGCCAGCAGTGAAGGTCGGGACAGGGTGGGAGGCTACACCTTC. Translation gives CASSEGRDRVGGYTF.

V usage is TRBV18 and J usage is TRBJ1-2; TRBD1 matches 7 bases. CDR3 length: 18 residues. The J segment lost 0 bases and the V segment lost 1 base, leaving 11 bases of the junction unmatched. Germline V gene sequence: CDR1 KGHSH, CDR2 LQKENI. The CDR3 protein is CASSPQGATPSSNYGYTF. The CDR3 DNA reads TGTGCCAGCTCACCACAGGGGGCAACCCCGTCTTCTAACTATGGCTACACCTTC.

The chain joins TRBV5-5 to TRBJ2-7; 11 bases align to TRBD1. With 4 bases clipped from V and 3 bases from J, the junction kept 3 bases outside the gene matches. CDR1 and CDR2 (germline): SGHKS, YYEKEE (reference sequence). The CDR3 runs to 14 residues. The CDR3 DNA sequence: TGTGCCAGCAGCCGGGGACAGGGGGTCTACGAGCAGTACTTC. This sequence encodes CASSRGQGVYEQYF.

This clone was detected only once. The CDR3 spells CASSTTANYGYTF. The DNA of the CDR3 is TGTGCCAGTAGTACGACAGCTAACTATGGCTACACCTTC. The chain uses TRBV19 and TRBJ1-2; perhaps TRBD1 as D (5 bases). Trimming took off 4 bases at V and 0 bases at J, with 6 bases between the two ends. Germline lookup yields CDR1 LNHDA and CDR2 SQIVND (reference sequence). This CDR3 region has 13 residues.

Only a few counts were recorded for this clone. The chain employs TRBV5-5 and TRBJ2-7; 16 bases are shared with TRBD2. The J segment lost 8 bases and the V segment lost 6 bases, leaving 8 bases of the junction unmatched. There are 15 residues in the CDR3. The germline V gene has CDR1 SGHKS and CDR2 YYEKEE (reference sequence). CDR3 in amino acids: CASNLGLAGGPQQYF. CDR3 DNA sequence: TGTGCCAGCAACCTGGGACTAGCGGGAGGGCCACAGCAGTACTTC. Filled out from reference TRBV5-5 and TRBJ2-7, the complete variable domain reads DAGVTQSPTHLIKTRGQQVTLRCSPISGHKSVSWYQQVLGQGPQFIFQYYEKEERGRGNFPDRFSARQFPNYSSELNVNALLLGDSALYLCASNLGLAGGPQQYFGPGTRLTVT.

The V and J genes are TRBV7-9 and TRBJ2-6; D gene uncertain. CDR1 SEHNR and CDR2 FQNEAQ come from the germline V gene (reference sequence). The CDR3 runs to 14 residues. V dropped 4 bases and J dropped 0 bases, with 4 bases sitting between them. The CDR3 bases are TGTGCCAGCAGCTCACTCTCTGGGGCCAACGTCCTGACTTTC. This codes for CASSSLSGANVLTF.

The chain employs TRBV27 and TRBJ1-5; D may be TRBD1 (6 bases). This CDR3 comprises 14 residues. V shed 6 bases and J shed 3 bases, with 12 bases lying between them. CDR1 and CDR2 (germline): MNHEY, SMNVEV (reference sequence). The CDR3 DNA reads TGTGCCAGCAGCCCGACAGGAAACAATCAGCCCCAGCATTTT. Translation: CASSPTGNNQPQHF.

The rearrangement uses TRBV19 and TRBJ2-7; the D gene is possibly TRBD2 (7 bases). Germline-derived CDR1 and CDR2 are LNHDA and SQIVND (reference sequence). V gave up 1 base and J gave up 2 bases, with 18 bases separating them. This CDR3 comprises 17 residues. CDR3 in DNA: TGTGCCAGTAGTATAGGCTCACGCGGGGGCCTAACCTACGAGCAGTACTTC. Translating gives CASSIGSRGGLTYEQYF.

The V and J genes are TRBV2 and TRBJ1-2; D might be TRBD1 (5 bases). The CDR3 sequence is 14 residues long. The V and J ends lost 7 bases and 2 bases respectively, with 14 bases between them. From germline, CDR1 is SNHLY and CDR2 FYNNEI. The chain's CDR3 is CASIRPGLNYGYTF. The CDR3, as DNA: TGTGCCAGCATCCGGCCAGGGTTGAACTATGGCTACACCTTC. The variable domain in full, completed from reference TRBV2 and TRBJ1-2, reads EPEVTQTPSHQVTQMGQEVILRCVPISNHLYFYWYRQILGQKVEFLVSFYNNEISEKSEIFDDQFSVERPDGSNFTLKIRSTKLEDSAMYFCASIRPGLNYGYTFGSGTRLTVV.

This clone was observed a single time. The chain has TRBV7-6 and TRBJ1-2; TRBD1 matches 8 bases. CDR1 is SGHVS and CDR2 is FNYEAQ in the germline V gene. The CDR3 totals 15 residues. J was trimmed by 6 bases and V by 1 base; bases with no gene match: 7. CDR3 sequence (DNA): TGTGCCAGCAGCTTAGGGCGACAGGGGAGAGATGGCTACACCTTC. This encodes CASSLGRQGRDGYTF.

The rearrangement joins TRBV7-9 to TRBJ1-1; D is unresolved. Trimming took 1 base from V and 0 from J, leaving 15 bases between them. Germline V gives CDR1 SEHNR, CDR2 FQNEAQ (reference sequence). This CDR3 spans 17 amino acids. This chain's CDR3 is CASSLDVGSGMNTEAFF. The CDR3 coding sequence is TGTGCCAGCAGCTTAGACGTCGGGTCCGGGATGAACACTGAAGCTTTCTTT.

This rearrangement joins TRBV6-4 to TRBJ1-5; 10 bases fit TRBD1. The CDR3 is 15 residues long. Germline assignment: CDR1 MRHNA and CDR2 SNTAGT. V lost 3 bases, J lost 2 bases, and 1 base stayed unmatched. The CDR3 loop reads CASSETGGRNQPQHF. The CDR3 bases are TGTGCCAGCAGTGAGACAGGGGGCCGCAATCAGCCCCAGCATTTT.

J is TRBJ2-1 and V is TRBV7-2; 10 bases fit TRBD2. CDR1 is SGHTA and CDR2 is FQGNSA in the germline V gene. J was trimmed by 9 bases and V by 1 base; bases with no gene match: 6. The CDR3 is made up of 15 amino acids. CDR3 DNA: TGTGCCAGCAGCTTAGTTGCTAGCGGGAGAGTTGAGCAGTTCTTC. It specifies CASSLVASGRVEQFF.

The J gene is TRBJ2-7, the V gene TRBV5-1, with 8 bases lining up with TRBD1. With 6 bases clipped from V and 2 bases from J, the junction kept 7 bases outside the gene matches. The CDR3 sequence is 14 residues long. Germline CDR1 reads SGHRS; CDR2 reads YFSETQ. Written as DNA, the CDR3 is TGCGCCAGCAACCCCGGACAGGGACCCTACGAGCAGTACTTC. Amino acids: CASNPGQGPYEQYF.

In this sample, this clone turned up once. This sequence joins TRBV2 and TRBJ2-1; 13 bases map to TRBD2. With V trimmed by 6 bases and J by 5 bases, 4 bases remained unmatched. The CDR3 spans 15 residues. Germline CDR1 reads SNHLY; CDR2 reads FYNNEI. The CDR3 nucleotides are TGTGCCAGCAGCAAGGGACTAGCGGGAAACAATGAGCAGTTCTTC. Translation: CASSKGLAGNNEQFF.